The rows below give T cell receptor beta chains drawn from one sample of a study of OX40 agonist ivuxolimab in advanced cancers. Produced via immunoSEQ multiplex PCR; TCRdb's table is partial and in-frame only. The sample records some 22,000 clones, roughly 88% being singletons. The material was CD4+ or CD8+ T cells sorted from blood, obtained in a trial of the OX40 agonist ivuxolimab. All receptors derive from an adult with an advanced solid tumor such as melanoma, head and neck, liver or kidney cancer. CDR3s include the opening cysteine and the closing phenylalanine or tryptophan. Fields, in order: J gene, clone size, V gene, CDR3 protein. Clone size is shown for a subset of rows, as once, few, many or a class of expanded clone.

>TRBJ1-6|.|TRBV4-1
CASSQDSGTVYNSPLHF
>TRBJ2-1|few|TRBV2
CASSLDYNNEQFF
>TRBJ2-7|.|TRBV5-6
CASSFGLMGEQYF
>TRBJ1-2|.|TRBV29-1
CSVGQGQGYTF
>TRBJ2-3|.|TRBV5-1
CASSKYGDPDTQYF
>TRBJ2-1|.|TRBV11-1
CASSLAGLVNEQFF
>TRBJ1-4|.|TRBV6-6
CASSPSDPTTEKLFF
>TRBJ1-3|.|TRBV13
CASSFGQLGNTIYF
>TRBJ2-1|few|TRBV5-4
CASSLKGAELGEQFF
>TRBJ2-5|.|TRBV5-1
CASRTTGAQETQYF